A selection of T cell receptor beta chains follows, all from one sample in a study of blood T cell repertoires in COVID-19. Sequencing used immunoSEQ multiplex PCR; TCRdb keeps in-frame clones, though not all of them. The sample contains over 20,000 clones, about 91% of which appear only once. Material for sequencing was peripheral blood. These receptors were obtained from a woman in her seventies with active COVID-19. CDR3s include the opening cysteine and the closing phenylalanine or tryptophan. D genes are given only for firm matches. Expanded clones get a size class; other rows say once, few or many, or leave the size out.

D gene: -; V gene: TRBV11-1; clone size: -; J gene: TRBJ1-1; CDR3 DNA: TGTGCCAGCAGCTTAAACAGGGTAATGAACACTGAAGCTTTCTTT; CDR3 protein: CASSLNRVMNTEAFF
D gene: TRBD1; V gene: TRBV19; clone size: once; J gene: TRBJ2-7; CDR3 DNA: TGTGCCAGTAGTCCGCACAGGGGTGAAGAGCAGTACTTC; CDR3 protein: CASSPHRGEEQYF
D gene: -; V gene: TRBV19; clone size: -; J gene: TRBJ2-1; CDR3 DNA: TGTGCCAGTAGTATAGACAGGGGTGAGCAGTTCTTC; CDR3 protein: CASSIDRGEQFF
D gene: TRBD1; V gene: TRBV14; clone size: -; J gene: TRBJ1-1; CDR3 DNA: TGTGCCAGCAGCCAACCCCCGGGACAGAGAGCGAACACTGAAGCTTTCTTT; CDR3 protein: CASSQPPGQRANTEAFF
D gene: -; V gene: TRBV19; clone size: -; J gene: TRBJ2-2; CDR3 DNA: TGTGCCAGTAGTGCGTGGGACTTCTACACCGGGGAGCTGTTTTTT; CDR3 protein: CASSAWDFYTGELFF
D gene: -; V gene: TRBV7-9; clone size: -; J gene: TRBJ1-4; CDR3 DNA: TGTGCCAGCAGCTTAGACTATGAAAAACTGTTTTTT; CDR3 protein: CASSLDYEKLFF
D gene: -; V gene: TRBV6-5; clone size: -; J gene: TRBJ2-3; CDR3 DNA: TGTGCCACCCAGGACAACACAGATACGCAGTATTTT; CDR3 protein: CATQDNTDTQYF
D gene: TRBD2; V gene: TRBV4-2; clone size: -; J gene: TRBJ2-2; CDR3 DNA: TGTGCCAGCAGCCAAGTTTTTATAGAGCGGGAGGACACCGGGGAGCTGTTTTTT; CDR3 protein: CASSQVFIEREDTGELFF
D gene: -; V gene: TRBV7-9; clone size: -; J gene: TRBJ2-7; CDR3 DNA: TGTGCCAGCAGCAAGGACGCGGGCTGGAACTACGAGCAGTACTTC; CDR3 protein: CASSKDAGWNYEQYF
D gene: TRBD2; V gene: TRBV7-2; clone size: -; J gene: TRBJ2-1; CDR3 DNA: TGTGCCAGCAGTTCAATCACTAGCGGGAGCGATGAGCAGTTCTTC; CDR3 protein: CASSSITSGSDEQFF
D gene: TRBD2; V gene: TRBV19; clone size: few; J gene: TRBJ2-4; CDR3 DNA: TGTGCCAGTAGTATACTAGCGGGAGGGCTAGCCAAAAACATTCAGTACTTC; CDR3 protein: CASSILAGGLAKNIQYF
D gene: -; V gene: TRBV7-8; clone size: -; J gene: TRBJ1-1; CDR3 DNA: TGTGCCAGCAGCTTGCAGGGGTTCACTGAAGCTTTCTTT; CDR3 protein: CASSLQGFTEAFF
D gene: -; V gene: TRBV28; clone size: -; J gene: TRBJ2-5; CDR3 DNA: TGTGCCAGCAGTTTTTCCCCGGGGGAGACCCAGTACTTC; CDR3 protein: CASSFSPGETQYF
D gene: -; V gene: TRBV7-9; clone size: -; J gene: TRBJ1-2; CDR3 DNA: TGTGCCAGCAGCCCCGGGACACCGACTAACTATGGCTACACCTTC; CDR3 protein: CASSPGTPTNYGYTF
D gene: TRBD2; V gene: TRBV28; clone size: few; J gene: TRBJ2-1; CDR3 DNA: TGTGCCAGCAGTTCCTCGGTAAGCGGGAGGGCCCAGAATGAGCAGTTCTTC; CDR3 protein: CASSSSVSGRAQNEQFF
D gene: TRBD1; V gene: TRBV2; clone size: -; J gene: TRBJ2-1; CDR3 DNA: TGTGCCAGCAGGACAGGGGGCAATGAGCAGTTCTTC; CDR3 protein: CASRTGGNEQFF
D gene: TRBD2; V gene: TRBV19; clone size: -; J gene: TRBJ2-1; CDR3 DNA: TGTGCCAGTAGTATAGATCTGCGGGAGGCCGCCTACAATGAGCAGTTCTTC; CDR3 protein: CASSIDLREAAYNEQFF
D gene: -; V gene: TRBV7-9; clone size: -; J gene: TRBJ2-7; CDR3 DNA: TGTGCCAGCAGTCCGACACAGGGAAAAGCCTACGAGCAGTACTTC; CDR3 protein: CASSPTQGKAYEQYF
D gene: -; V gene: TRBV7-2; clone size: once; J gene: TRBJ1-5; CDR3 DNA: TGTGCCAGCAGCTCTTGGCCCCGCAATCAGCCCCAGCATTTT; CDR3 protein: CASSSWPRNQPQHF
D gene: -; V gene: TRBV5-1; clone size: -; J gene: TRBJ2-1; CDR3 DNA: TGCGCCAGCAGCGGCCAGGGAGGCAATGAGCAGTTCTTC; CDR3 protein: CASSGQGGNEQFF
D gene: -; V gene: TRBV6-5; clone size: -; J gene: TRBJ2-5; CDR3 DNA: TGTGCCAGCAGTATTCCCCGGGTATCCCAAGAGACCCAGTACTTC; CDR3 protein: CASSIPRVSQETQYF
D gene: -; V gene: TRBV7-9; clone size: -; J gene: TRBJ2-2; CDR3 DNA: TGTGCCAGCAGCATCGGGAGCACCGGGGAGCTGTTTTTT; CDR3 protein: CASSIGSTGELFF
D gene: TRBD2; V gene: TRBV19; clone size: -; J gene: TRBJ2-3; CDR3 DNA: TGTGCCAGTAAAAGCGGGGGGTACACAGATACGCAGTATTTT; CDR3 protein: CASKSGGYTDTQYF
D gene: TRBD2; V gene: TRBV9; clone size: -; J gene: TRBJ2-5; CDR3 DNA: TGTGCCAGCAGCGCCCGCAGACTAGCGGGAACAGAGACCCAGTACTTC; CDR3 protein: CASSARRLAGTETQYF
D gene: -; V gene: TRBV4-2; clone size: -; J gene: TRBJ2-1; CDR3 DNA: TGTGCCAGCAGCCAAGAACAGAATGAGCAGTTCTTC; CDR3 protein: CASSQEQNEQFF
D gene: TRBD2; V gene: TRBV28; clone size: -; J gene: TRBJ2-7; CDR3 DNA: TGTGCCAGCAGTTTCCGAGCGGGGGTTCAGTACTTC; CDR3 protein: CASSFRAGVQYF
D gene: TRBD2; V gene: TRBV28; clone size: -; J gene: TRBJ2-5; CDR3 DNA: TGTGCCAGCAGTACAGGACTAGCGGGAGTAGAGACCCAGTACTTC; CDR3 protein: CASSTGLAGVETQYF
D gene: TRBD2; V gene: TRBV24-1; clone size: -; J gene: TRBJ2-5; CDR3 DNA: TGTGCCACCAGTGATTCTAGCGGGACCTACCACGAGACCCAGTACTTC; CDR3 protein: CATSDSSGTYHETQYF
D gene: -; V gene: TRBV28; clone size: -; J gene: TRBJ1-5; CDR3 DNA: TGTGCCAGCAGTTTGGAGCTCGGGAATCAGCCCCAGCATTTT; CDR3 protein: CASSLELGNQPQHF
D gene: -; V gene: TRBV7-9; clone size: -; J gene: TRBJ2-1; CDR3 DNA: TGTGCCAGCAGCTTAGGACAGTCTGACTACAATGAGCAGTTCTTC; CDR3 protein: CASSLGQSDYNEQFF
D gene: -; V gene: TRBV5-6; clone size: few; J gene: TRBJ2-7; CDR3 DNA: TGTGCCAGCAGCCAGACCGACGGGAATTACGAGCAGTACTTC; CDR3 protein: CASSQTDGNYEQYF
D gene: -; V gene: TRBV11-1; clone size: -; J gene: TRBJ2-5; CDR3 DNA: TGTGCCAGCAGAAGAGGGTTACAAGAGACCCAGTACTTC; CDR3 protein: CASRRGLQETQYF
D gene: TRBD1; V gene: TRBV19; clone size: -; J gene: TRBJ1-5; CDR3 DNA: TGTGCCAGTAGTATAGATCCCCCAGGGGGTAGCAATCAGCCCCAGCATTTT; CDR3 protein: CASSIDPPGGSNQPQHF
D gene: TRBD2; V gene: TRBV7-8; clone size: -; J gene: TRBJ2-5; CDR3 DNA: TGTGCCAGCAGCTTAGCGCTGAGACTAGCGGGTCAAGAGACCCAGTACTTC; CDR3 protein: CASSLALRLAGQETQYF
D gene: -; V gene: TRBV28; clone size: -; J gene: TRBJ1-2; CDR3 DNA: TGTGCCAGCACCCCGGGCTATGGCTACACCTTC; CDR3 protein: CASTPGYGYTF
D gene: -; V gene: TRBV6-6; clone size: -; J gene: TRBJ2-7; CDR3 DNA: TGTGCCAGCAGGGAAAACAGACCACCCTACGAGCAGTACTTC; CDR3 protein: CASRENRPPYEQYF
D gene: -; V gene: TRBV10-3; clone size: -; J gene: TRBJ2-7; CDR3 DNA: TGTGCCATCAGTGAGTCCTCGGCGAGGGAGCAGTACTTC; CDR3 protein: CAISESSAREQYF
D gene: TRBD1; V gene: TRBV4-1; clone size: -; J gene: TRBJ1-2; CDR3 DNA: TGCGCCAGCAGCCAAGAAAACCGGGACAGAGACTATGGCTACACCTTC; CDR3 protein: CASSQENRDRDYGYTF